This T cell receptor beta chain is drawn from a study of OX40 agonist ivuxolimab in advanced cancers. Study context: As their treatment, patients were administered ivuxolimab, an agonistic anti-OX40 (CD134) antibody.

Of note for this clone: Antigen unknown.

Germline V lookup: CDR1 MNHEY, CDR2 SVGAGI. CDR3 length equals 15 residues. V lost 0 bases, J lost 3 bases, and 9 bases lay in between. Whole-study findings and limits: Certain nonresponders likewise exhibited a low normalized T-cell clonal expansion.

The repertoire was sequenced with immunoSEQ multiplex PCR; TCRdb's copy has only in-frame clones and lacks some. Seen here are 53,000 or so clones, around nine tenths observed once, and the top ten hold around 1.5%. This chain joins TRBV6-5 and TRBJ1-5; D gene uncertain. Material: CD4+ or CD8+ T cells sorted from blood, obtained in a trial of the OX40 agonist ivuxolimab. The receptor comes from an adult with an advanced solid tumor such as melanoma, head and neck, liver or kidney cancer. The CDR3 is CASSYSPPPNQPQHF. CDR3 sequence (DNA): TGTGCCAGCAGTTACTCTCCCCCCCCCAATCAGCCCCAGCATTTT.